The sequence of this TCR beta chain was determined in a study of technical replicates of blood from a few donors. In this sample, this clone turned up once. The germline gives CDR1 SGHTA, CDR2 FQGTGA. CDR3 length equals 17 residues. V was pared by 2 bases and J by 1 base, with 9 bases of the junction left unmatched. Here immunoSEQ multiplex PCR was the method, and the copy in TCRdb shows in-frame clones only, minus some. Of more than 65,000 clones in the sample, over 85% were seen once. The chain employs TRBV7-3 and TRBJ1-1; TRBD1 matches at 8 bases. The receptor's source is a human donor in good health. The specimen was T cells isolated from PBMCs. The CDR3 DNA follows: TGTGCCAGCAGCTTACAGGAATGGACAGGGACGAACACTGAAGCTTTCTTT. It encodes CASSLQEWTGTNTEAFF.